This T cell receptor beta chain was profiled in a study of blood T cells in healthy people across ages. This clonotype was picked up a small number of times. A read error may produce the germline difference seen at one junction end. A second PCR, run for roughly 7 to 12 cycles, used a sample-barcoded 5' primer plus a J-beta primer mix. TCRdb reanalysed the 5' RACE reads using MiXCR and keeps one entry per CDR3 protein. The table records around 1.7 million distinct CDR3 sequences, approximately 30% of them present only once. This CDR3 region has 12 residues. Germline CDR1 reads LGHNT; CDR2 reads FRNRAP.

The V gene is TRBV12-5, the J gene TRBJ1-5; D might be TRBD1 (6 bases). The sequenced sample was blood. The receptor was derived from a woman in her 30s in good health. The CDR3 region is CASGPGDQLQHF. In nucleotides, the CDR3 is TGTGCTAGTGGTCCAGGGGACCAGCTCCAGCATTTT.